This T cell receptor (beta chain) is drawn from a study of T cells in Graves' hyperthyroidism and ophthalmopathy. About the study: Peripheral blood specimens were obtained at initial diagnosis, prior to any treatment.

The sample holds many counts of this clonotype. RNA transcripts served as the template for amplifying TCR beta CDR3 regions. A set of HTBI primers served as the primers for a first-round RT-PCR of the TCR CDR3. MiXCR, applied by TCRdb to the multiplex PCR reads, yields one record per CDR3 protein. The sample lists roughly 380,000 distinct CDR3 sequences; approximately 13% were seen once. Patients between 18 and 65 years old had hyperthyroidism, newly diagnosed and lasting under 2 months. CDR3 size: 14 residues. V was clipped by 5 bases and J by 2 bases; unmatched bases: 6. Germline V gene lookup returns CDR1 SGHRS and CDR2 YFSETQ.

Specimen: blood. The clonotype comes from a woman aged 55-69 years with Graves' hyperthyroidism. The rearrangement links TRBV5-1 to TRBJ2-7; 8 nucleotides agree with TRBD1. CDR3 DNA sequence: TGCGCCAGCAGGTCACAGGGGGTCACCTACGAGCAGTACTTC. It yields the protein CASRSQGVTYEQYF.